The 3 T cell receptor beta chains below were found in one sample sequenced in a study of neurological immune-mediated disorders. TCRdb processed the 5' RACE reads anew with MiXCR; each CDR3 protein has one entry. Here the sample spans 20,000 to 30,000 distinct CDR3 sequences, approximately 2.7% being singletons. The source material was PBMCs. Receptors originate from a woman in her forties or fifties with multiple sclerosis.

This clonotype was recorded a few times. This chain links TRBV6-2 or TRBV6-3 with TRBJ1-1, with TRBD1 identical over 8 bases. Per germline, CDR1 MNHEY and CDR2 SVGEGT. This CDR3 is 15 amino acids long. V lost 6 bases, J lost 0 bases, and 6 bases stayed unmatched. CDR3 residues: CASSFRGLLNTEAFF. The CDR3 DNA reads TGTGCCAGCAGCTTCAGGGGGCTTTTGAACACTGAAGCTTTCTTT.

This clonotype was observed many times. The chain joins TRBV7-3 to TRBJ1-4, with D maybe TRBD1 (6 bases). Germline V gene lookup returns CDR1 SGHTA and CDR2 FQGTGA. This CDR3 is 15 amino acids long. Trimming removed 5 bases from V and 3 bases from J, with 13 bases in between. CDR3 sequence: CASSLSGGPNEKLFF. CDR3 nucleotides: TGTGCCAGCAGCCTCTCGGGGGGGCCTAATGAAAAACTGTTTTTT.

The chain links TRBV10-3 to TRBJ1-2; D uncertain. Germline lookup yields CDR1 ENHRY and CDR2 SYGVKD. V gave up 7 bases and J gave up 4 bases, with 4 bases separating them. The length of the CDR3 is 10 residues. In nucleotides, the CDR3 is TGTGCCATCACAGTCTATGGCTACACCTTC. Its protein product is CAITVYGYTF.